The clone carrying this TCR beta chain has a single count. The data are from a study of blood T cell repertoires in COVID-19. After removal of 2 bases from V and 2 bases from J, the junction contained 4 bases not matched to a gene. The CDR3 contains 16 residues. The repertoire was sequenced with immunoSEQ multiplex PCR; TCRdb's copy has only in-frame clones and lacks some. Of tens of thousands of clones in the sample, 88% were seen once. The sequenced material came from peripheral blood. The source is a man aged 50 to 59 with active COVID-19. The chain links TRBV6-7 to TRBJ2-1, with 9 bases identical to TRBD2. TRBV6-7 is noted as an ORF with a role that remains uncertain. This CDR3 reads CASSYDLAGTYNEQFF. CDR3 nucleotide sequence: TGTGCCAGCAGTTACGACCTAGCGGGGACCTACAATGAGCAGTTCTTC.